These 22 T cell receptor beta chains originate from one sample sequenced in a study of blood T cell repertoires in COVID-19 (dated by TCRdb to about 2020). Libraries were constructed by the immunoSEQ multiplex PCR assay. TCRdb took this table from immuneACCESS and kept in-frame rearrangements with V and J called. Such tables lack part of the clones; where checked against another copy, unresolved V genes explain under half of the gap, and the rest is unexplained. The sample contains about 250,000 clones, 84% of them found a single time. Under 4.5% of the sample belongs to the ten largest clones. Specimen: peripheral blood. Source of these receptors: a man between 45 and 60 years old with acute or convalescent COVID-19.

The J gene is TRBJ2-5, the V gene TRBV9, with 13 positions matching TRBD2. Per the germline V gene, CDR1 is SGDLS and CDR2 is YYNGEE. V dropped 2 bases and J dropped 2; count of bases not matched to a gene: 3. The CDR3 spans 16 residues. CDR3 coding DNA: TGTGCCAGCAGCGTGACGACTAGCGGGGGGCAAGAGACCCAGTACTTC. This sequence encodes CASSVTTSGGQETQYF.

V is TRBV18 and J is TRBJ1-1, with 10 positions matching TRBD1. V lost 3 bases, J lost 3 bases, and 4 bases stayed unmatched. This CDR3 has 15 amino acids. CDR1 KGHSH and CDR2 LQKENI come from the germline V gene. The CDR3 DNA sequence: TGTGCCAGCTCACCGGGGGGACAGGGGTACACTGAAGCTTTCTTT. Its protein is CASSPGGQGYTEAFF.

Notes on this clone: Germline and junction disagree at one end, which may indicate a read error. CDR3 in amino acids: CASSFGGLGPTIF. The CDR3 nucleotides read TGTGCCAGCAGTTTTGGGGGACTAGGTCCCACGATCTTC. The V gene is TRBV12-3 or TRBV12-4, the J gene TRBJ2-1; TRBD2 agrees at 8 bases. The CDR3 has 13 amino acids.

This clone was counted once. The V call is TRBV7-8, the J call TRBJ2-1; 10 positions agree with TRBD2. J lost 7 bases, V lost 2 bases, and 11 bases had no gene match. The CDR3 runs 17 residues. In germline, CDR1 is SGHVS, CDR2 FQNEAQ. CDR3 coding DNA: TGTGCCAGCAGCTTAAGTTTAGCGGGAGGTCGGGGTAATGAGCAGTTCTTC. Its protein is CASSLSLAGGRGNEQFF.

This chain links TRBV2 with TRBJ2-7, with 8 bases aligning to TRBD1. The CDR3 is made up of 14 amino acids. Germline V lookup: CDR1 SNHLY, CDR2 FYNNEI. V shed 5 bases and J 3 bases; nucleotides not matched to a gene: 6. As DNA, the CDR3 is TGTGCCAGCAGTCCGACGACAGGGGTCTACGAGCAGTACTTC. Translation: CASSPTTGVYEQYF.

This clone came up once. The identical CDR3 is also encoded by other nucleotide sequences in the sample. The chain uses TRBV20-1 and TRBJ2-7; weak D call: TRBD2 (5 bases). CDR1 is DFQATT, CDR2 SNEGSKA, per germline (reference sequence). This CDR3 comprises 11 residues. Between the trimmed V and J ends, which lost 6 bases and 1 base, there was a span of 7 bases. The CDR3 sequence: CSALASYEQYF. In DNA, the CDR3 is TGCAGTGCCTTAGCGTCCTACGAGCAGTACTTC.

In nucleotides, the CDR3 is TGTGCCAGCAGCCCAGGGCGTACAACCTACGAGCAGTACTTC. This encodes CASSPGRTTYEQYF. The chain links TRBV7-3 to TRBJ2-7, with D perhaps matching TRBD1 (5 bases). The CDR3 totals 14 residues. The ends were cut back, 5 bases at V and 2 bases at J, with 13 bases in the middle. Germline V gives CDR1 SGHTA, CDR2 FQGTGA.

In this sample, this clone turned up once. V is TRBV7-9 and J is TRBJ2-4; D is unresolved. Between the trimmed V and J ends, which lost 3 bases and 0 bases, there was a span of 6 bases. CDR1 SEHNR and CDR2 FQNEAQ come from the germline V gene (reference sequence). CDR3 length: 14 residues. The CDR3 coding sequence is TGTGCCAGCAGCTTCCATGTAGCCAAAAACATTCAGTACTTC. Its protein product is CASSFHVAKNIQYF.

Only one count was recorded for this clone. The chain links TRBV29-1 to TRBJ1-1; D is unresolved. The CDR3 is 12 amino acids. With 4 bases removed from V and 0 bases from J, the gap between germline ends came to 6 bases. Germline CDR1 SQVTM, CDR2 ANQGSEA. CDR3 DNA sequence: TGCAGCGTTGCTTCGGTGAACACTGAAGCTTTCTTT. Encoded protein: CSVASVNTEAFF.

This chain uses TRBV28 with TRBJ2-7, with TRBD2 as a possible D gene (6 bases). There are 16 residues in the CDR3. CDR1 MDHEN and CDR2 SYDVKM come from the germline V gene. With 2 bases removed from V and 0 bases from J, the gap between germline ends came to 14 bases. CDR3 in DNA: TGTGCCAGCAGTTTAGAGCGGGTCCGGAGCTCCTACGAGCAGTACTTC. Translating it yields CASSLERVRSSYEQYF.

The CDR3 DNA reads TGCGCCAGCAGTCCCGGGACTAGCAGAGACAATGAGCAGTTCTTC. Its translation: CASSPGTSRDNEQFF. This chain joins TRBV10-2 and TRBJ2-1, with 9 bases that match TRBD2. Germline trimming cut 5 bases from V and 5 bases from J; bases unmatched to any gene: 7. The CDR3 has 15 amino acids. CDR1 is WSHSY and CDR2 is SAAADI in the germline V gene.

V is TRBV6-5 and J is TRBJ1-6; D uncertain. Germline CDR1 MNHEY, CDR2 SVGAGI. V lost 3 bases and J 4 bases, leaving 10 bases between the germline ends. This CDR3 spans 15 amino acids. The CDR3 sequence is CASSYERRYNSPLHF. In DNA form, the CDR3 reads TGTGCCAGCAGTTATGAACGGAGATATAATTCACCCCTCCACTTT.

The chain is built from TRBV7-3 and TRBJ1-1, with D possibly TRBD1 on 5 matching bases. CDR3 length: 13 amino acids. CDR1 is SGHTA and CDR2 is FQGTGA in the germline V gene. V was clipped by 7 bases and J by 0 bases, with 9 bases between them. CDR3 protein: CASKKGMNTEAFF. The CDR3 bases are TGTGCCAGCAAGAAGGGGATGAACACTGAAGCTTTCTTT.

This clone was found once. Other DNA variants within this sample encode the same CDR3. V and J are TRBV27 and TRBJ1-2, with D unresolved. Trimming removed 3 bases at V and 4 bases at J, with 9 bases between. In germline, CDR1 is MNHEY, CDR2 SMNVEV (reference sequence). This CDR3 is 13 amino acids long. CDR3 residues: CASSFGGSYGYTF. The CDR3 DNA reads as TGTGCCAGCAGTTTTGGAGGGAGCTATGGCTACACCTTC.

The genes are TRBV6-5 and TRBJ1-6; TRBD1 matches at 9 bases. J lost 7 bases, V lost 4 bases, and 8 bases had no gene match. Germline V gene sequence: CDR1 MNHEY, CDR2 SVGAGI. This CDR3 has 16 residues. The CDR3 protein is CASSSPGQGTNSPLHF. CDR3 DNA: TGTGCCAGCAGTTCCCCGGGACAGGGCACAAATTCACCCCTCCACTTT.

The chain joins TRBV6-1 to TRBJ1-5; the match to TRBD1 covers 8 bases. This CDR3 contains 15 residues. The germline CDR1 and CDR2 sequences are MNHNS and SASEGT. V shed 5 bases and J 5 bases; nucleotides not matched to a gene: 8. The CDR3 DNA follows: TGTGCCAGCAGTACACCGCAGGGGGCCGATCAGCCCCAGCATTTT. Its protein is CASSTPQGADQPQHF.

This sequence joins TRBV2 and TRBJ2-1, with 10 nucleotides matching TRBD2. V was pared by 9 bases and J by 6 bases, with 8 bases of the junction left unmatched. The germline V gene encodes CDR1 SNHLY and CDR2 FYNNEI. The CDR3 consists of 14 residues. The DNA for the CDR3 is TGTGCCAGTAAGGGACTAGCGATGGCCAATGAGCAGTTCTTC. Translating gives CASKGLAMANEQFF.

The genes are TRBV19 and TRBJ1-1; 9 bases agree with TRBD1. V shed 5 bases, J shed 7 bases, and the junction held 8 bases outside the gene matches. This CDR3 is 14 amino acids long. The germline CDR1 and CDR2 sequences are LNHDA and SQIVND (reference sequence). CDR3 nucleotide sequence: TGTGCCAGTAGTCTACAGGGGGCACGGGGTGAAGCTTTCTTT. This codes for CASSLQGARGEAFF. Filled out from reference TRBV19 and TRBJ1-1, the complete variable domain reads DGGITQSPKYLFRKEGQNVTLSCEQNLNHDAMYWYRQDPGQGLRLIYYSQIVNDFQKGDIAEGYSVSREKKESFPLTVTSAQKNPTAFYLCASSLQGARGEAFFGQGTRLTVV.

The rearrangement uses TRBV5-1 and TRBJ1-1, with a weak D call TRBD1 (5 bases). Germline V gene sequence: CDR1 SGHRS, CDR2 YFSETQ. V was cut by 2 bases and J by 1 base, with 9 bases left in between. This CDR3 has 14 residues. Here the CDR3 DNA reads TGCGCCAGCAGCTTATTCGGACAGAACACTGAAGCTTTCTTT. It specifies CASSLFGQNTEAFF.

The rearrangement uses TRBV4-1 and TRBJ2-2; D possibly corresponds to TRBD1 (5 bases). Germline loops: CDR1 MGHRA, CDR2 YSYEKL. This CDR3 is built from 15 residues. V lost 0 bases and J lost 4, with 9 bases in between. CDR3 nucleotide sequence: TGCGCCAGCAGCCAAGAATCAGGGCGCACCGGGGAGCTGTTTTTT. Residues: CASSQESGRTGELFF.

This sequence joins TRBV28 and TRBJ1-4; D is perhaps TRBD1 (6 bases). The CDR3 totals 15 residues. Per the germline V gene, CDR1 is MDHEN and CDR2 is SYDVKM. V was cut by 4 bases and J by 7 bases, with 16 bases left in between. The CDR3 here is CASSSTGYGSEKLFF. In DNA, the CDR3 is TGTGCCAGCAGTTCCACAGGGTATGGAAGTGAAAAACTGTTTTTT.

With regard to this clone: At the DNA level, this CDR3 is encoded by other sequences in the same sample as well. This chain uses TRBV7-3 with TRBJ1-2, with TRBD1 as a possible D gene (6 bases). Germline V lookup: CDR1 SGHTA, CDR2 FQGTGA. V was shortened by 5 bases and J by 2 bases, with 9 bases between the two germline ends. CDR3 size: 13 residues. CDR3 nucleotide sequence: TGTGCCAGCAGCCCCGGACAGAACTATGGCTACACCTTC. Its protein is CASSPGQNYGYTF.